The rows below give T cell receptor beta chains drawn from one sample of a study of T cell responses to AZD1222 COVID-19 vaccine. Using immunoSEQ multiplex PCR, the repertoire was profiled, and TCRdb retains in-frame clones only, with some absent. The data show about 140,000 clones, and the top ten clones hold over 2%. Sequencing used peripheral blood. The receptors stem from an adult in good health. Both conserved end residues are part of each CDR3. A D gene is named only where the DNA matches it firmly.

d_call: TRBD2
j_call: TRBJ2-1
v_call: TRBV3-1/TRBV3-2
cdr3_length: 16
cdr3_aa: CASSQDRAGGHNEQFF
cdr3_nt: TGTGCCAGCAGCCAAGATAGAGCGGGGGGTCACAATGAGCAGTTCTTC

d_call: NA
j_call: TRBJ2-3
v_call: TRBV4-2
cdr3_length: 12
cdr3_aa: CASSQDPLIQYF
cdr3_nt: TGTGCCAGCAGCCAAGACCCGCTAATACAGTATTTT

d_call: NA
j_call: TRBJ1-4
v_call: TRBV4-1
cdr3_length: 13
cdr3_aa: CASSQVRSEKLFF
cdr3_nt: TGCGCCAGCAGCCAAGTGAGGTCAGAAAAACTGTTTTTT

d_call: NA
j_call: TRBJ1-5
v_call: TRBV5-5
cdr3_length: 15
cdr3_aa: CASSLRADSNQPQHF
cdr3_nt: TGTGCCAGCAGCTTGAGGGCAGATAGCAATCAGCCCCAGCATTTT

d_call: NA
j_call: TRBJ1-2
v_call: TRBV11-2
cdr3_length: 13
cdr3_aa: CASSLERLYGYTF
cdr3_nt: TGTGCCAGCAGCTTAGAACGGCTCTATGGCTACACCTTC

d_call: NA
j_call: TRBJ1-1
v_call: TRBV19
cdr3_length: 14
cdr3_aa: CASSPETANTEAFF
cdr3_nt: TGTGCCAGTAGTCCCGAGACAGCGAACACTGAAGCTTTCTTT

d_call: TRBD2
j_call: TRBJ2-7
v_call: TRBV6-2/TRBV6-3
cdr3_length: 16
cdr3_aa: CASSYSTAGGTYEQYF
cdr3_nt: TGTGCCAGCAGTTACTCGACGGCGGGGGGCACCTACGAGCAGTACTTC

d_call: NA
j_call: TRBJ2-1
v_call: TRBV7-8
cdr3_length: 12
cdr3_aa: CASSPTRYEQFF
cdr3_nt: TGTGCCAGCAGCCCCACTAGATATGAGCAGTTCTTC

d_call: NA
j_call: TRBJ1-5
v_call: TRBV7-2
cdr3_length: 14
cdr3_aa: CASSLVGSDQPQHF
cdr3_nt: TGTGCCAGCAGCTTAGTGGGGTCCGATCAGCCCCAGCATTTT

d_call: NA
j_call: TRBJ1-5
v_call: TRBV6-1
cdr3_length: 16
cdr3_aa: CASSGGTSFSNQPQHF
cdr3_nt: TGTGCCAGCAGTGGGGGGACATCTTTTTCCAATCAGCCCCAGCATTTT